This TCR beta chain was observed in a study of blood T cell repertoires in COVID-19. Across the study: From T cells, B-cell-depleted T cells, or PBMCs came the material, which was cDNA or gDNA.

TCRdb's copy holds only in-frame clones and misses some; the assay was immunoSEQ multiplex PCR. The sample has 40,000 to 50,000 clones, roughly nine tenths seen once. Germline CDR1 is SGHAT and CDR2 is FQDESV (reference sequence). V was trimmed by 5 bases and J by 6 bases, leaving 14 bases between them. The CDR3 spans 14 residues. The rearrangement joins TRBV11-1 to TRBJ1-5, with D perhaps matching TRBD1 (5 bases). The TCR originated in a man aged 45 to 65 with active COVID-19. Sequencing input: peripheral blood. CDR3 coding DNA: TGTGCCAGCAGCGGGTTGGGGGGATTTCAGCCCCAGCATTTT. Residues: CASSGLGGFQPQHF.